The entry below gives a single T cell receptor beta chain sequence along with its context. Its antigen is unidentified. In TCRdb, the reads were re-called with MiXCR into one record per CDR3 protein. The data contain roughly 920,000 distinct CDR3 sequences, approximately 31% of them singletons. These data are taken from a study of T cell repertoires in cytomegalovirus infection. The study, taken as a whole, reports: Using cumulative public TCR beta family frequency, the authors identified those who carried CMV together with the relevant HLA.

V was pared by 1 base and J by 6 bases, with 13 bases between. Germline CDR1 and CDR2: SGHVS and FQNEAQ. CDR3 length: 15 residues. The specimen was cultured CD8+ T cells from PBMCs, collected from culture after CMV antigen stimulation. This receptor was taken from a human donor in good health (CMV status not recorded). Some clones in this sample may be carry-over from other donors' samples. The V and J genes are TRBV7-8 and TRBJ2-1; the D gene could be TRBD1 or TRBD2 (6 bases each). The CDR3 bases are TGTGCCAGCAGCTTAGGTGTCGGGGGCTTCAATGAGCAGTTCTTC. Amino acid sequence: CASSLGVGGFNEQFF.